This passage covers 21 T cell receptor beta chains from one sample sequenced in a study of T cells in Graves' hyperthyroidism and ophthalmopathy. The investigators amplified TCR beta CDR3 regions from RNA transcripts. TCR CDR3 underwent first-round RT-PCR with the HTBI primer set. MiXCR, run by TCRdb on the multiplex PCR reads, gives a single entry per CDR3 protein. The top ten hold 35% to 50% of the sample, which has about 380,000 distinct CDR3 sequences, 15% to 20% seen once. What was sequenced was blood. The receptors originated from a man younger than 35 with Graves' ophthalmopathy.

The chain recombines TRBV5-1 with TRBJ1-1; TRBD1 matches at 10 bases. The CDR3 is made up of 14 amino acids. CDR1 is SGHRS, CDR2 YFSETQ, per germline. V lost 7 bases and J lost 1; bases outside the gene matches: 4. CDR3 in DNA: TGCGCCAGCGGGGACAGGGGCGGGAACACTGAAGCTTTCTTT. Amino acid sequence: CASGDRGGNTEAFF.

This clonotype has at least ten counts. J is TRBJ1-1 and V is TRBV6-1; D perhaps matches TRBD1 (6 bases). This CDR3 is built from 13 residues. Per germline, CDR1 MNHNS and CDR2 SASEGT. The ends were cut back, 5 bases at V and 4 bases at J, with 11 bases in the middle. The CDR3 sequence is CASSPQGTTEAFF. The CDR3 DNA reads TGTGCCAGCAGTCCACAGGGTACCACTGAAGCTTTCTTT.

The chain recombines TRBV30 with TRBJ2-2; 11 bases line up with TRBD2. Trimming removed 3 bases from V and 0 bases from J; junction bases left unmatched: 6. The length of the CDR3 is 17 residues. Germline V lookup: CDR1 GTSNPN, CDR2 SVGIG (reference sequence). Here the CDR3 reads CAWRELAGASNTGELFF. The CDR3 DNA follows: TGTGCCTGGAGGGAACTAGCGGGAGCCTCGAACACCGGGGAGCTGTTTTTT.

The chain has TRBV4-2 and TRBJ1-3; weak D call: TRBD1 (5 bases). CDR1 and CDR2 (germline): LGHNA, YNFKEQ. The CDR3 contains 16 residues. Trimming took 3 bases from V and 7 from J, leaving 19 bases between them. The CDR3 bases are TGTGCCAGCAGCCAGATCGAGGGGAGCGACGGTAACACCATATATTTT. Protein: CASSQIEGSDGNTIYF.

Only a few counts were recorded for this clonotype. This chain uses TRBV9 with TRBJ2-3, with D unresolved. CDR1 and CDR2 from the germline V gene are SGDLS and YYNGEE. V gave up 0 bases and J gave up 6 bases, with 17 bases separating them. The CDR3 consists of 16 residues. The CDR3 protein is CASSVEGNLGPDTQYF. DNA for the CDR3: TGTGCCAGCAGCGTAGAAGGGAACTTAGGTCCGGATACGCAGTATTTT.

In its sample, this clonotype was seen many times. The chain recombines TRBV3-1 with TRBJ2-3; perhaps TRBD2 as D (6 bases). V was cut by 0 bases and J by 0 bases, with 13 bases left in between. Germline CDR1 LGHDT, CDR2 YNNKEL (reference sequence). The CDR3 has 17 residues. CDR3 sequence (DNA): TGTGCCAGCAGCCAAGATTTTGCGGGGTCTAGCACAGATACGCAGTATTTT. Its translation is CASSQDFAGSSTDTQYF.

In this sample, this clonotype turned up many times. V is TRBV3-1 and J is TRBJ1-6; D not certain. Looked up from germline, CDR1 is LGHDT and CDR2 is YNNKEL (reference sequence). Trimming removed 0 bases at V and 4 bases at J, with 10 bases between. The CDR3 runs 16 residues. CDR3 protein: CASSQDSAGYNSPLHF. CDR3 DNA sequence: TGTGCCAGCAGCCAAGATTCGGCAGGATATAATTCACCCCTCCACTTT.

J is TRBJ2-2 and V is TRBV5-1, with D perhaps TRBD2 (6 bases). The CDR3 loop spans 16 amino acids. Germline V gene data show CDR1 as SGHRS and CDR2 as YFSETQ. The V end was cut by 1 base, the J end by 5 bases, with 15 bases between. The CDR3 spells CASSLWDSWATGELFF. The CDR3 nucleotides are TGCGCCAGCAGCTTGTGGGACTCCTGGGCTACCGGGGAGCTGTTTTTT.

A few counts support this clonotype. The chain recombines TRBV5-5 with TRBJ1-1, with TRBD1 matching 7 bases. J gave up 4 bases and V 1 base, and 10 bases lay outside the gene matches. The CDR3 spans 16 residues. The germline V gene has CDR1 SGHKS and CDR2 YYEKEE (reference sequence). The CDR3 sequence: CASSLTGASPGTEAFF. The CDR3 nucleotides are TGTGCCAGCAGCTTGACAGGGGCCTCCCCAGGCACTGAAGCTTTCTTT.

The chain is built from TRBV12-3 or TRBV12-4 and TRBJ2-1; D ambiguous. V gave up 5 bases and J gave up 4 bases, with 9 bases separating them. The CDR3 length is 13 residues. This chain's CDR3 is CASSPVEYNEQFF. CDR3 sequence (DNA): TGTGCCAGCAGTCCCGTGGAGTACAATGAGCAGTTCTTC.

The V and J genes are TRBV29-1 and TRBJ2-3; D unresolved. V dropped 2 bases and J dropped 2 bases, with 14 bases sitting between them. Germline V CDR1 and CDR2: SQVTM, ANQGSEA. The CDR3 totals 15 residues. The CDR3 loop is CSVELAAEYTDTQYF. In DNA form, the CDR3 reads TGCAGCGTTGAACTGGCAGCAGAGTACACAGATACGCAGTATTTT.

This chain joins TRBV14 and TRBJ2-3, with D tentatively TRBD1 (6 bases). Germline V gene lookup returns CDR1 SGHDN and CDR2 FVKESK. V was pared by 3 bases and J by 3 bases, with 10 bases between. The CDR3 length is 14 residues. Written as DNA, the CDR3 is TGTGCCAGCAGCCAGCAGGGGAAGACAGATACGCAGTATTTT. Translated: CASSQQGKTDTQYF.

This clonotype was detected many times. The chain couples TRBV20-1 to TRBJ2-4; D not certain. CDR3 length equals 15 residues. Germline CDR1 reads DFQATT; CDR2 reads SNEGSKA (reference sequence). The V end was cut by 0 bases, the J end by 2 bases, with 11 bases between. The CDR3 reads CSAREHQSTKNIQYF. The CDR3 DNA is TGCAGTGCTAGAGAACACCAATCAACCAAAAACATTCAGTACTTC.

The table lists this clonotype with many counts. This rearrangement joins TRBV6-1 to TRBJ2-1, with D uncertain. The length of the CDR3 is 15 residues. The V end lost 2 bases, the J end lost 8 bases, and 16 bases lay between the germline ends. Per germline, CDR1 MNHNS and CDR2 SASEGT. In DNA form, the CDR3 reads TGTGCCAGCAGTGAAAAGGTCGGACGCGTCGATGAGCAGTTCTTC. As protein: CASSEKVGRVDEQFF.

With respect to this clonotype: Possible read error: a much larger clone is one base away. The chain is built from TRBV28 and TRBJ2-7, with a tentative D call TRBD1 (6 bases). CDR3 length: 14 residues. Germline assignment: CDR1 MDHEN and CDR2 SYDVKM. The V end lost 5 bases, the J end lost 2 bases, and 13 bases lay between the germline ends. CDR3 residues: CASSQAGAAYEQYF. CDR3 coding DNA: TGTGCCAGCAGTCAGGCAGGGGCGGCCTACGAGCAGTACTTC.

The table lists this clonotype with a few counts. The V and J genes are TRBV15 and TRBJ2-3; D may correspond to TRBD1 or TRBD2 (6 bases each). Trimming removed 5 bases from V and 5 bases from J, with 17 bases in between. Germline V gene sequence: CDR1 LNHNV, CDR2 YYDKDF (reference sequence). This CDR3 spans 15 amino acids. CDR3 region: CATSFWGAGRDTQYF. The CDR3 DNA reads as TGTGCCACCAGCTTTTGGGGGGCGGGGAGAGATACGCAGTATTTT.

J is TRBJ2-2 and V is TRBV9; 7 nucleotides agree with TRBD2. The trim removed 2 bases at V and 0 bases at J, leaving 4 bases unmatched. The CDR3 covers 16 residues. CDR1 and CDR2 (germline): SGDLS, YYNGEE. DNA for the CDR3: TGTGCCAGCAGCGTCGGACTAGACCCGAACACCGGGGAGCTGTTTTTT. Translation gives CASSVGLDPNTGELFF.

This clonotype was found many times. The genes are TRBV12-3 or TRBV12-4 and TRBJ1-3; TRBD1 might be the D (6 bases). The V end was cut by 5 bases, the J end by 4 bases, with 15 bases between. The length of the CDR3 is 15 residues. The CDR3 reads CASSPGRGPGNTIYF. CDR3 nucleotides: TGTGCCAGCAGTCCTGGGCGGGGGCCGGGAAACACCATATATTTT.

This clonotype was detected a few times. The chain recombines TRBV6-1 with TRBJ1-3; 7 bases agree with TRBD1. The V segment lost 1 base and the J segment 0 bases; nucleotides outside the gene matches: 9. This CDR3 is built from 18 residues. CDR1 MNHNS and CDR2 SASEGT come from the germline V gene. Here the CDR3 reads CASSEVPGQTFSGNTIYF. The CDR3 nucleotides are TGTGCCAGCAGTGAAGTCCCGGGACAGACTTTCTCTGGAAACACCATATATTTT.

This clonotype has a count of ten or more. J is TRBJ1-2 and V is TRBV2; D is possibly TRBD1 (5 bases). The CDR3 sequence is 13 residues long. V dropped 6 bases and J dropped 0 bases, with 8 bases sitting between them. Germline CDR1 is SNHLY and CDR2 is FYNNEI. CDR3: CASRDTANYGYTF. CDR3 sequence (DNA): TGTGCCAGCAGGGACACGGCTAACTATGGCTACACCTTC.

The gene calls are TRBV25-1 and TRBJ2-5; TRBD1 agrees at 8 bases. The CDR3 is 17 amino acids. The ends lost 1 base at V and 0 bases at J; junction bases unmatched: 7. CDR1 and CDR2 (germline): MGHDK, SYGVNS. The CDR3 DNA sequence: TGTGCCAGCAGTGAATTAGGGACAGGAGGATACCAAGAGACCCAGTACTTC. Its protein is CASSELGTGGYQETQYF.